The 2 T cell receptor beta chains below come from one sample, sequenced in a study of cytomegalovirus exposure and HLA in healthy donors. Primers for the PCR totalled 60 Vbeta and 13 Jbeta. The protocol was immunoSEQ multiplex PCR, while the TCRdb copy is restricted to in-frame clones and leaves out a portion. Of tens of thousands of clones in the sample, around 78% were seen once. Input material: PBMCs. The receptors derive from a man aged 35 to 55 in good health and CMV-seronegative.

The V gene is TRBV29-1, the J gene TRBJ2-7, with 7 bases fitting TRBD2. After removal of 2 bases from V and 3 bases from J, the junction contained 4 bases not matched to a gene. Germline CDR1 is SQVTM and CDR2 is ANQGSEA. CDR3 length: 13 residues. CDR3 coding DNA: TGCAGCGTTGAAATGGCGGGAGACTACGAGCAGTACTTC. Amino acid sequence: CSVEMAGDYEQYF.

CDR3 sequence (DNA): TGCAGCGTAGAATACACTGGAAACACCATATATTTT. Translated: CSVEYTGNTIYF. The rearrangement uses TRBV29-1 and TRBJ1-3; no definite D call. The CDR3 is 12 residues long. Germline assignment: CDR1 SQVTM and CDR2 ANQGSEA. Between the trimmed V and J ends, which lost 6 bases and 2 bases, there was a span of 8 bases.